The next 28 T cell receptor beta chains were all read from a single sample in a study of blood T cells in healthy people across ages. Primers used in a second PCR of about 6 to 11 cycles were a sample-barcoded 5' primer and a J-beta primer mix. TCRdb reprocessed the 5' RACE reads with MiXCR, giving one entry per CDR3 protein. This sample yields 800,000 to 950,000 distinct CDR3 sequences, of which roughly 40% are seen a single time; 10% to 15% belongs to the top ten. The sample was blood. All receptors derive from a young man in good health.

A few counts support this clonotype. This sequence joins TRBV2 and TRBJ2-5, with a possible D match to TRBD1 (5 bases). Germline assignment: CDR1 SNHLY and CDR2 FYNNEI. The CDR3 covers 16 residues. V lost 4 bases to trimming and J lost 3 bases, with 18 bases between them. The CDR3 DNA sequence: TGTGCCAGCAGTGGGGCAGGGTCAGGTTGGGAAGAGACCCAGTACTTC. Translating it yields CASSGAGSGWEETQYF.

This clonotype has a count of ten or more. In DNA, the CDR3 is TGTGCCAGCAGCCAAGAACCTAGCGGGGTCTTTAATGAGCAGTTCTTC. This codes for CASSQEPSGVFNEQFF. V and J are TRBV4-2 and TRBJ2-1; 9 nucleotides align to TRBD2. The CDR3 consists of 16 residues. J was trimmed by 7 bases and V by 0 bases; bases with no gene match: 7. Germline CDR1 is LGHNA and CDR2 is YNFKEQ.

The genes are TRBV20-1 and TRBJ2-1, with 10 bases fitting TRBD2. This CDR3 comprises 18 residues. CDR1 is DFQATT and CDR2 is SNEGSKA in the germline V gene (reference sequence). Unmatched junction bases numbered 15, after V lost 3 bases and J lost 4 bases. This CDR3 reads CSARARLAGVLVYNEQFF. The CDR3 DNA is TGCAGTGCTAGGGCGCGGCTAGCGGGAGTGTTAGTGTACAATGAGCAGTTCTTC.

The chain combines TRBV5-1 with TRBJ2-3; 10 bases fit TRBD2. The CDR3 is 16 residues long. In germline, CDR1 is SGHRS, CDR2 YFSETQ. With V trimmed by 4 bases and J by 2 bases, 7 bases remained unmatched. Here the CDR3 DNA reads TGCGCCAGCAGCACCCTAGCGGGGGAGCTCACAGATACGCAGTATTTT. This translates into CASSTLAGELTDTQYF. Drawing the rest from reference TRBV5-1 and TRBJ2-3, the complete variable domain is KAGVTQTPRYLIKTRGQQVTLSCSPISGHRSVSWYQQTPGQGLQFLFEYFSETQRNKGNFPGRFSGRQFSNSRSEMNVSTLELGDSALYLCASSTLAGELTDTQYFGPGTRLTVL.

This clonotype was counted once. The chain uses TRBV6-1 and TRBJ1-2; D is ambiguous. From germline, CDR1 is MNHNS and CDR2 SASEGT. This CDR3 is built from 12 residues. Trimming left V 10 bases short and J 7 bases short, with 16 bases between. CDR3 nucleotide sequence: TGTGCCATCTCCACGGTCCGTACTGGCTACACCTTC. Translated: CAISTVRTGYTF.

This clonotype has more than one count but fewer than ten. The chain couples TRBV2 to TRBJ2-3; 8 nucleotides line up with TRBD2. The CDR3 is 15 amino acids. The junction had 5 bases not matched to a gene; V was cut back by 5 bases and J by 1 base. Germline-derived CDR1 and CDR2 are SNHLY and FYNNEI. CDR3 in amino acids: CASSRGAGGTDTQYF. The CDR3 DNA reads TGTGCCAGCAGTCGGGGAGCGGGGGGCACAGATACGCAGTATTTT.

The chain recombines TRBV15 with TRBJ1-4, with D hard to call. The V gene lost 0 bases and the J gene lost 8 bases, with 10 bases spanning the gap. This CDR3 has 14 amino acids. Germline CDR1 is LNHNV and CDR2 is YYDKDF (reference sequence). The CDR3 sequence is CATSRERRLEKLFF. CDR3 coding DNA: TGTGCCACCAGCAGAGAAAGACGGTTAGAAAAACTGTTTTTT.

The CDR3 DNA reads as TGTGCCAGCAGTGCTGGGATGAACACTGAAGCTTTCTTT. Translation gives CASSAGMNTEAFF. The gene calls are TRBV6-5 and TRBJ1-1; D is uncertain. The CDR3 loop spans 13 amino acids. Per germline, CDR1 MNHEY and CDR2 SVGAGI. V lost 5 bases and J lost 0, with 7 bases in between.

This clonotype occurred a few times. This chain connects TRBV7-2 to TRBJ1-5; 7 bases agree with TRBD1. V trimming: 4 bases; J trimming: 0 bases; junction bases outside the gene matches: 3. The germline gives CDR1 SGHTA, CDR2 FQGNSA. This CDR3 region has 15 residues. CDR3 in amino acids: CASSYRQGSNQPQHF. DNA of the CDR3: TGTGCCAGCAGCTATAGACAGGGTAGCAATCAGCCCCAGCATTTT. Full variable domain (missing parts from reference TRBV7-2 and TRBJ1-5): GAGVSQSPSNKVTEKGKDVELRCDPISGHTALYWYRQSLGQGLEFLIYFQGNSAPDKSGLPSDRFSAERTGGSVSTLTIQRTQQEDSAVYLCASSYRQGSNQPQHFGDGTRLSIL.

The V and J genes are TRBV25-1 and TRBJ2-3; weak D call: TRBD2 (6 bases). Trimming stripped 10 bases from V and 1 base from J, with 15 bases between. Germline V gene lookup returns CDR1 MGHDK and CDR2 SYGVNS. The CDR3 is 14 amino acids. CDR3 nucleotides: TGTGCCACCAAGGGGCGGGGCGGCACAGATACGCAGTATTTT. As protein: CATKGRGGTDTQYF. Based on the CDR3 plus reference TRBV25-1 and TRBJ2-3, the full variable domain is EADIYQTPRYLVIGTGKKITLECSQTMGHDKMYWYQQDPGMELHLIHYSYGVNSTEKGDLSSESTVSRIRTEHFPLTLESARPSHTSQYLCATKGRGGTDTQYFGPGTRLTVL.

A few counts support this clonotype. J is TRBJ1-2 and V is TRBV24-1; D not resolved. Trimming pared 4 bases from V and 1 base from J, leaving 9 bases between. Per the germline V gene, CDR1 is KGHDR and CDR2 is SFDVKD. This CDR3 region has 14 residues. CDR3 protein: CATSEATLNYGYTF. CDR3 DNA: TGTGCCACCAGTGAAGCTACCCTTAACTATGGCTACACCTTC.

This clonotype was observed a few times. The chain carries TRBV7-2 and TRBJ2-1; tentatively, D is TRBD2 (7 bases). Germline lookup yields CDR1 SGHTA and CDR2 FQGNSA. Trimming cost V 6 bases and J 7 bases, with 16 bases left between them. The CDR3 sequence is 14 residues long. The CDR3 sequence is CASRNTGGGNEQFF. The CDR3 bases are TGTGCCAGCAGAAACACGGGGGGCGGAAATGAGCAGTTCTTC. The whole variable domain, remainder taken from reference TRBV7-2 and TRBJ2-1, is GAGVSQSPSNKVTEKGKDVELRCDPISGHTALYWYRQSLGQGLEFLIYFQGNSAPDKSGLPSDRFSAERTGGSVSTLTIQRTQQEDSAVYLCASRNTGGGNEQFFGPGTRLTVL.

On this clonotype: A much larger clone lies one base from this, so it may be a read error. The gene calls are TRBV7-2 and TRBJ2-1, with TRBD2 matching 8 bases. The CDR3 contains 16 residues. The V gene's germline CDR1 is SGHTA and CDR2 FQGNSA. CDR3 in amino acids: CVSSLARGAAPNEQFF. CDR3 DNA sequence: TGTGTCAGCAGCTTAGCGCGGGGGGCCGCCCCCAATGAGCAGTTCTTC.

The rearrangement uses TRBV4-3 and TRBJ2-2; no clear D gene. CDR1 LGHNA and CDR2 YSLEER come from the germline V gene. V shed 0 bases and J shed 4 bases, with 9 bases lying between them. The CDR3 is 15 residues long. CDR3 nucleotide sequence: TGCGCCAGCAGCCAAGATAGGTCTAGCACCGGGGAGCTGTTTTTT. This codes for CASSQDRSSTGELFF.

This clonotype was counted ten times or more. V usage is TRBV29-1 and J usage is TRBJ2-7; no reliable D call. Germline V lookup: CDR1 SQVTM, CDR2 ANQGSEA. The CDR3 covers 11 residues. Deletions cut 1 base from V and 0 bases from J, with 1 base between. CDR3 nucleotides: TGCAGCGTTGAAGCCTCCTACGAGCAGTACTTC. It codes for CSVEASYEQYF.

The sample holds a few counts of this clonotype. The gene calls are TRBV20-1 and TRBJ2-5; 8 bases map to TRBD1. The V segment lost 3 bases and the J segment 5 bases; nucleotides outside the gene matches: 8. CDR1 and CDR2 from the germline V gene are DFQATT and SNEGSKA (reference sequence). This CDR3 has 14 residues. The CDR3 here is CSARQLTGDETQYF. DNA for the CDR3: TGCAGTGCTAGGCAACTGACAGGGGACGAGACCCAGTACTTC.

In its sample, this clonotype was seen a few times. A clone one base away is much larger, so this may be a read error. The rearrangement joins TRBV5-1 to TRBJ2-1, with 7 bases matching TRBD1. The length of the CDR3 is 15 residues. The V gene's germline CDR1 is SGHRS and CDR2 YFSETQ. The junction had 9 bases not matched to a gene; V was cut back by 3 bases and J by 6 bases. CDR3 nucleotides: TGCGCCAGCAGCTGGGCCGGGACAGAGACCAATGAGCAGTTCTTC. This translates into CASSWAGTETNEQFF.

This clonotype was seen a few times. This sequence joins TRBV20-1 and TRBJ2-1; D remains ambiguous. The J call may not be correct, given that the DNA end is closer to TRBJ2-7. Per germline, CDR1 DFQATT and CDR2 SNEGSKA (reference sequence). This CDR3 is built from 16 residues. Written as DNA, the CDR3 is TGCAGTGCCCATCGTTCGACCCATAGTCCCTACAATGAGCAGTACTTC. It specifies CSAHRSTHSPYNEQYF.

The V gene is TRBV9, the J gene TRBJ2-7, with TRBD2 identical over 10 bases. V gave up 0 bases and J gave up 7 bases; unmatched junction bases: 4. From germline, CDR1 is SGDLS and CDR2 YYNGEE. The CDR3 is made up of 14 amino acids. The CDR3 is CASSVGPGLAEQYF. Written as DNA, the CDR3 is TGTGCCAGCAGCGTAGGTCCGGGACTAGCGGAGCAGTACTTC.

This clonotype has at least ten counts. The chain uses TRBV4-3 and TRBJ2-1; 8 positions agree with TRBD1. Unmatched junction bases numbered 9, after V lost 4 bases and J lost 4 bases. CDR1 and CDR2 (germline): LGHNA, YSLEER. This CDR3 has 16 residues. CDR3 region: CASSPDAGGAYNEQFF. CDR3 bases: TGCGCCAGCAGCCCCGATGCAGGGGGCGCTTACAATGAGCAGTTCTTC.

V is TRBV30 and J is TRBJ2-5; TRBD1 agrees at 9 bases. The germline V gene has CDR1 GTSNPN and CDR2 SVGIG (reference sequence). This CDR3 has 15 residues. The junction had 9 bases not matched to a gene; V was cut back by 2 bases and J by 5 bases. In DNA, the CDR3 is TGTGCCTGGAGTCGCCGGGACAGGGTCGGCGAGACCCAGTACTTC. This gives the protein CAWSRRDRVGETQYF.

This chain links TRBV27 with TRBJ2-5; D might be TRBD1 (6 bases). CDR3 length: 13 amino acids. V was shortened by 7 bases and J by 7 bases, with 16 bases between the two germline ends. The germline gives CDR1 MNHEY, CDR2 SMNVEV (reference sequence). The CDR3 spells CASTETGAGTQYF. The CDR3 bases are TGTGCCAGCACCGAGACAGGCGCCGGGACCCAGTACTTC.

V usage is TRBV20-1 and J usage is TRBJ2-1; D is uncertain. V was clipped by 0 bases and J by 11 bases, with 11 bases between them. This CDR3 has 12 amino acids. CDR1 is DFQATT and CDR2 is SNEGSKA in the germline V gene (reference sequence). CDR3: CSARDLGPQQFF. In DNA, the CDR3 is TGCAGTGCTAGAGATCTAGGGCCTCAGCAGTTCTTC.

The chain joins TRBV29-1 to TRBJ2-7, with 10 nucleotides matching TRBD2. Trimming at V came to 3 bases and at J to 1 base, leaving 12 bases not matched to a gene. This CDR3 spans 17 amino acids. CDR1 and CDR2 (germline): SQVTM, ANQGSEA. The CDR3 here is CSVERLAGARSSYEQYF. Written as DNA, the CDR3 is TGCAGCGTTGAGCGGCTAGCGGGGGCCCGGAGTTCCTACGAGCAGTACTTC.

The sample holds many counts of this clonotype. The genes are TRBV20-1 and TRBJ2-7; 8 bases fit TRBD2. Germline CDR1 reads DFQATT; CDR2 reads SNEGSKA (reference sequence). The CDR3 totals 12 residues. J lost 4 bases, V lost 6 bases, and 5 bases had no gene match. The chain's CDR3 is CSAGLAGYEQYF. CDR3 DNA: TGCAGTGCCGGACTAGCAGGTTACGAGCAGTACTTC.

This clonotype was seen many times. This chain connects TRBV15 to TRBJ2-1; 10 nucleotides agree with TRBD2. V lost 2 bases and J lost 2; bases outside the gene matches: 3. CDR3 length: 16 amino acids. Germline lookup yields CDR1 LNHNV and CDR2 YYDKDF (reference sequence). The CDR3 DNA is TGTGCCACCAGCAGAACAAGCGGGGGGGCCTACAATGAGCAGTTCTTC. Its protein is CATSRTSGGAYNEQFF. The complete variable domain, with remaining parts taken from reference TRBV15 and TRBJ2-1, reads DAMVIQNPRYQVTQFGKPVTLSCSQTLNHNVMYWYQQKSSQAPKLLFHYYDKDFNNEADTPDNFQSRRPNTSFCFLDIRSPGLGDTAMYLCATSRTSGGAYNEQFFGPGTRLTVL.

This clonotype has only a few counts. The chain couples TRBV20-1 to TRBJ2-1; tentative D call: TRBD1 (6 bases). This CDR3 has 14 amino acids. V was pared by 0 bases and J by 7 bases, with 13 bases between. Per germline, CDR1 DFQATT and CDR2 SNEGSKA (reference sequence). CDR3 loop: CSAREVGGQNEQFF. The CDR3 nucleotides read TGCAGTGCTAGAGAAGTAGGAGGACAGAATGAGCAGTTCTTC.

The chain couples TRBV20-1 to TRBJ1-1; D not resolved. CDR3 size: 14 residues. V lost 3 bases, J lost 0 bases, and 11 bases lay in between. The V gene's germline CDR1 is DFQATT and CDR2 SNEGSKA (reference sequence). The CDR3 protein is CSARTQQMNTEAFF. The DNA of the CDR3 is TGCAGTGCTAGGACCCAACAAATGAACACTGAAGCTTTCTTT.